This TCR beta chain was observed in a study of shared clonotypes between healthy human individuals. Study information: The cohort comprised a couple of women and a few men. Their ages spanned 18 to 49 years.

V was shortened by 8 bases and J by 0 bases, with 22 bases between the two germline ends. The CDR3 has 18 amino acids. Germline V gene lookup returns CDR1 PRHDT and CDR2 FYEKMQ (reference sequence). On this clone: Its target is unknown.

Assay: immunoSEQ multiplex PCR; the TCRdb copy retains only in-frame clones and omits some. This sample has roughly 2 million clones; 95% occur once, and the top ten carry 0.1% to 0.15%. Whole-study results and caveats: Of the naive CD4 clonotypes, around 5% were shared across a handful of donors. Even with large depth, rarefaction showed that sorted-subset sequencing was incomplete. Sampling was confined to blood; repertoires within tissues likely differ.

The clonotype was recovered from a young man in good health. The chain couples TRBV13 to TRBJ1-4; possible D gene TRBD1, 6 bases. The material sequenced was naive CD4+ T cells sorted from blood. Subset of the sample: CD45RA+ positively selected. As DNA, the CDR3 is TGTGCCAGCTTCAGAAGGGGGTTCGGGCCACCAACTAATGAAAAACTGTTTTTT. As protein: CASFRRGFGPPTNEKLFF.